The clone carrying this TCR beta chain was detected only once. The source of the sample is a study of blood T cell repertoires in COVID-19. Study overall: COVID-19 samples, acute and convalescent, were from the United States, Italy and Spain. Nucleic acid was either cDNA or gDNA, and it came from T cells, B-cell-depleted T cells, or PBMCs.

Authors' analysis steps: The authors estimated nucleated cell counts from reference gene primer amplification. Profiled with immunoSEQ multiplex PCR; TCRdb holds only in-frame clones, not every one. V and J calls and clone size come straight from that table; D and trimming were deduced from the DNA. The table shows over 200,000 clones, with approximately 90% occurring only once. Donors were grouped by their self-reported clinical history. Sample: PBMCs or T cells enriched from blood (not recorded which). The source is a man aged 25-40 years who had recovered from COVID-19.

The CDR3, as DNA: TGTGCCAGCAGCGTAGAGAGCGGACTAGAGTCCTACGAGCAGTACTTC. Amino acid sequence: CASSVESGLESYEQYF. The chain has TRBV9 and TRBJ2-7; TRBD2 aligns across 7 bases. The J segment lost 1 base and the V segment lost 0 bases, leaving 7 bases of the junction unmatched. The CDR3 loop spans 16 amino acids. Germline V CDR1 and CDR2: SGDLS, YYNGEE.